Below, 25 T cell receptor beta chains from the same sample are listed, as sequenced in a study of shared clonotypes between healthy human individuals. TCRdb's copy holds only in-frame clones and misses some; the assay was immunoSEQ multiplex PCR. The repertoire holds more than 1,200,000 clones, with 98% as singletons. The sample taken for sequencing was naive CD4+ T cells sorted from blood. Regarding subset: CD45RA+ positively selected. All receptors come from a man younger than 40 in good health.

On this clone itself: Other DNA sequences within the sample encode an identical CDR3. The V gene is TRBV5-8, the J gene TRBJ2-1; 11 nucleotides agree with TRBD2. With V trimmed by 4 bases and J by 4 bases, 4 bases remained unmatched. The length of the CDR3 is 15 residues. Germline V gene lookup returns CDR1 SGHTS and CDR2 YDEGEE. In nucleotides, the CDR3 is TGTGCCAGCAGCCTCGGGACTAGCGGTTACAATGAGCAGTTCTTC. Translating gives CASSLGTSGYNEQFF. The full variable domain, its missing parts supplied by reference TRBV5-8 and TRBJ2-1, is EAGVTQSPTHLIKTRGQQATLRCSPISGHTSVYWYQQALGLGLQFLLWYDEGEERNRGNFPPRFSGRQFPNYSSELNVNALELEDSALYLCASSLGTSGYNEQFFGPGTRLTVL.

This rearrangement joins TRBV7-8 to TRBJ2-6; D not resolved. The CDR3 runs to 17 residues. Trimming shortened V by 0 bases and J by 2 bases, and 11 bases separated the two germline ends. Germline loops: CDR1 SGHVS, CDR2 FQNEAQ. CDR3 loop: CASSLAGRNPGANVLTF. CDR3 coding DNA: TGTGCCAGCAGCTTAGCGGGCAGGAACCCTGGGGCCAACGTCCTGACTTTC.

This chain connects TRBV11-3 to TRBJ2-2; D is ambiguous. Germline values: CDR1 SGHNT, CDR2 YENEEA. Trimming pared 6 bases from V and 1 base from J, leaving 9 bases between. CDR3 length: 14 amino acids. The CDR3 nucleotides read TGTGCCAGCAGACGGGCCAGGAACACCGGGGAGCTGTTTTTT. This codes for CASRRARNTGELFF.

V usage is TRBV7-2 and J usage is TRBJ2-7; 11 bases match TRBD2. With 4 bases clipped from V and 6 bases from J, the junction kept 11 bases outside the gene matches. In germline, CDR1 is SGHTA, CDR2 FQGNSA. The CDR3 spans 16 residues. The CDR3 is CASSSHSTSGRLEQYF. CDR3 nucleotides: TGTGCCAGCAGCTCCCATTCAACTAGCGGGAGACTCGAGCAGTACTTC.

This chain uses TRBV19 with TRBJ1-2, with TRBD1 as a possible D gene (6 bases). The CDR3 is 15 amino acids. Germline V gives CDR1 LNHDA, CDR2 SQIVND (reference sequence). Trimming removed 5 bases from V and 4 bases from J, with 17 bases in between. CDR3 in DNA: TGTGCCAGTAGTCTCCTCCGACAGGACATCTATGGCTACACCTTC. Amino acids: CASSLLRQDIYGYTF. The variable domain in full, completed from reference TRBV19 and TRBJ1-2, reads DGGITQSPKYLFRKEGQNVTLSCEQNLNHDAMYWYRQDPGQGLRLIYYSQIVNDFQKGDIAEGYSVSREKKESFPLTVTSAQKNPTAFYLCASSLLRQDIYGYTFGSGTRLTVV.

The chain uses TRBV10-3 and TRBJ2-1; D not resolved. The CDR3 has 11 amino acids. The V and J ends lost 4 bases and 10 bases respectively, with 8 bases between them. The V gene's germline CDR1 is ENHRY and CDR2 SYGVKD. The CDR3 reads CAISGPGEQFF. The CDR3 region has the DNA TGTGCCATCAGTGGGCCTGGGGAGCAGTTCTTC.

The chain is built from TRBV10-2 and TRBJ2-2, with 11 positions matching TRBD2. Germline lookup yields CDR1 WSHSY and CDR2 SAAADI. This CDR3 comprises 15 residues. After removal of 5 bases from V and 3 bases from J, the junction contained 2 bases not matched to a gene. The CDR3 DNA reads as TGCGCCAGCAGTTCACTAGCGGGAGACACCGGGGAGCTGTTTTTT. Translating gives CASSSLAGDTGELFF.

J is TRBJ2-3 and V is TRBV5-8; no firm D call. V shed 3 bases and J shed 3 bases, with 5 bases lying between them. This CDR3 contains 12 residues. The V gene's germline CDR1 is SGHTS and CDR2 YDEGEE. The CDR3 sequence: CASSSSTDTQYF. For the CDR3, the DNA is TGTGCCAGCAGCTCCTCTACAGATACGCAGTATTTT.

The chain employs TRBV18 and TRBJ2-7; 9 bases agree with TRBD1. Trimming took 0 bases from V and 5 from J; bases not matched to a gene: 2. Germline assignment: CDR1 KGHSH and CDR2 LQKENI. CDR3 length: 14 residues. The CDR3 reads CASSPPWDRDEQYF. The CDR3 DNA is TGTGCCAGCTCACCACCCTGGGACAGGGACGAGCAGTACTTC. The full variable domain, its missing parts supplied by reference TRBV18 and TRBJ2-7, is NAGVMQNPRHLVRRRGQEARLRCSPMKGHSHVYWYRQLPEEGLKFMVYLQKENIIDESGMPKERFSAEFPKEGPSILRIQQVVRGDSAAYFCASSPPWDRDEQYFGPGTRLTVT.

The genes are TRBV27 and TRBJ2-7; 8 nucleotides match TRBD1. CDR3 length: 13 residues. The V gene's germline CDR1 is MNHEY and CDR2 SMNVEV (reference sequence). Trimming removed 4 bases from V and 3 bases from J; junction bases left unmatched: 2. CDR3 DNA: TGTGCCAGCAGTTCCACAGGGGGCTACGAGCAGTACTTC. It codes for CASSSTGGYEQYF.

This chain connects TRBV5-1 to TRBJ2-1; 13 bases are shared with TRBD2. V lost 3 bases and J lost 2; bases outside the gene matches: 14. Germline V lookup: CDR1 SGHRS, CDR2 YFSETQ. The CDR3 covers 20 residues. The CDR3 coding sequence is TGCGCCAGCAGCTCAAGACTCACAGGACTAGCGGGGGACACCTACAATGAGCAGTTCTTC. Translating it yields CASSSRLTGLAGDTYNEQFF.

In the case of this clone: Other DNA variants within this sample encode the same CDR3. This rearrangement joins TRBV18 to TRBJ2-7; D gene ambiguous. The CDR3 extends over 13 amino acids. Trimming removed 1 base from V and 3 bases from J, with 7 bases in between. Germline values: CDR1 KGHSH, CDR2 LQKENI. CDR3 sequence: CASSPLDGYEQYF. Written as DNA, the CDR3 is TGTGCCAGCTCACCACTTGACGGCTACGAGCAGTACTTC.

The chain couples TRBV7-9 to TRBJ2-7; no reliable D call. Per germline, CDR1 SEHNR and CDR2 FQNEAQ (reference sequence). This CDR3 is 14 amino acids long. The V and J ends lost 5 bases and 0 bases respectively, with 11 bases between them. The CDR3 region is CASSADTASYEQYF. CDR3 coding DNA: TGTGCCAGCAGCGCAGACACAGCCTCCTACGAGCAGTACTTC.

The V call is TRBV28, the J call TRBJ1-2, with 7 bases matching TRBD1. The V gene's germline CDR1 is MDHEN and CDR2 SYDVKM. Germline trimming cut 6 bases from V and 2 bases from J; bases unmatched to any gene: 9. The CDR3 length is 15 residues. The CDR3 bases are TGTGCCAGCAGGGGCCTCAGGGGGGACAACTATGGCTACACCTTC. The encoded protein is CASRGLRGDNYGYTF.

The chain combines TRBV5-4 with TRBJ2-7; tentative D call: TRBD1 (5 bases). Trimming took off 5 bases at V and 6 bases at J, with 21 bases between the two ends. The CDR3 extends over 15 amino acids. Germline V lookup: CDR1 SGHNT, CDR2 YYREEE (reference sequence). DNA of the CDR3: TGTGCCAGCAGACCGCCTGGGGCTGCCGGCGGCGAGCAGTACTTC. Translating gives CASRPPGAAGGEQYF.

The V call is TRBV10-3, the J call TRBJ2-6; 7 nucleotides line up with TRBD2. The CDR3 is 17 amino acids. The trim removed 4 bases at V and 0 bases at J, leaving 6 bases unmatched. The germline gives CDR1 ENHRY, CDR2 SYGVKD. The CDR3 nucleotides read TGTGCCATCAGTGTTGCTAGCGGTAGCTCTGGGGCCAACGTCCTGACTTTC. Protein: CAISVASGSSGANVLTF.

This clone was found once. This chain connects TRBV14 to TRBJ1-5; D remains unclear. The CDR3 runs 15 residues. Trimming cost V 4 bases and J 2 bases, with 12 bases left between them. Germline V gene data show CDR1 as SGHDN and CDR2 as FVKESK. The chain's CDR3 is CASSLAGSGNQPQHF. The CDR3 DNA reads TGTGCCAGCAGCCTAGCGGGATCCGGCAATCAGCCCCAGCATTTT.

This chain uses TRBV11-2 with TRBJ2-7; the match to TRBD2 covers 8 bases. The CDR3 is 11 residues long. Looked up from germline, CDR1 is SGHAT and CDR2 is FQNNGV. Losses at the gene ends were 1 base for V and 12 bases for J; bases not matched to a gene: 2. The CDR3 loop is CASSLAGGLYF. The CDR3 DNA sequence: TGTGCCAGCAGCTTAGCGGGAGGGTTGTACTTC.

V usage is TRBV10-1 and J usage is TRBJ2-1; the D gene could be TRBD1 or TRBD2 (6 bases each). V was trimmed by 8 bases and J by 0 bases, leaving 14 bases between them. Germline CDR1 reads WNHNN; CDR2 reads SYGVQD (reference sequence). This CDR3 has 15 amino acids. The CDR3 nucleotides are TGCGCCAGCGGGGGGAGGACAGCCTCCTACAATGAGCAGTTCTTC. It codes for CASGGRTASYNEQFF.

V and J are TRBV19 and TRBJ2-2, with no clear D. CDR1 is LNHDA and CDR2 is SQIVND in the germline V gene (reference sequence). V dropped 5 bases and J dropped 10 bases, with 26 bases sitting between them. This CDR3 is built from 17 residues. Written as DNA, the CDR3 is TGTGCCAGTAGTTGGAGTATGGGCCATACAAAACCGGTGGAGCTGTTTTTT. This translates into CASSWSMGHTKPVELFF.

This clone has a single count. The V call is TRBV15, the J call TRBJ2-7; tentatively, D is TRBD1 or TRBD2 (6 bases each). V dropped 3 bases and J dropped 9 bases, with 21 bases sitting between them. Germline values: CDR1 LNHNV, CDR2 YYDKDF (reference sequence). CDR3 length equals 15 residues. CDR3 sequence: CATSREGGRLEVQYF. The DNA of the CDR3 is TGTGCCACCAGCAGGGAGGGGGGCCGGTTGGAGGTGCAGTACTTC. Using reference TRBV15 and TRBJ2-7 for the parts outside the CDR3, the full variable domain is DAMVIQNPRYQVTQFGKPVTLSCSQTLNHNVMYWYQQKSSQAPKLLFHYYDKDFNNEADTPDNFQSRRPNTSFCFLDIRSPGLGDTAMYLCATSREGGRLEVQYFGPGTRLTVT.

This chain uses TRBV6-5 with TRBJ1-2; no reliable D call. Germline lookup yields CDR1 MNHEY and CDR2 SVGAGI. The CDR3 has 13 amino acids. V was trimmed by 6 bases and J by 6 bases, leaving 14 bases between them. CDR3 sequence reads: CASSKGLGDGYTF. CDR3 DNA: TGTGCCAGCAGCAAGGGTCTTGGAGATGGCTACACCTTC.

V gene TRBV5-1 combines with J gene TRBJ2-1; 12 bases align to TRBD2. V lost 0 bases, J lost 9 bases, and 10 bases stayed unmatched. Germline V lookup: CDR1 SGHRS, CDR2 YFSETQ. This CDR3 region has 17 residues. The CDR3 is CASSLASSGRAWGEQFF. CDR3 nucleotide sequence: TGCGCCAGCAGCTTGGCCTCTAGCGGGAGGGCCTGGGGTGAGCAGTTCTTC.

CDR3 DNA: TGCGCCAGCAGCCAAGCGGGTAGCGGGATACCCCCAGATACGCAGTATTTT. Translated: CASSQAGSGIPPDTQYF. V and J are TRBV4-3 and TRBJ2-3, with 8 bases aligning to TRBD2. The CDR3 is 17 residues long. CDR1 is LGHNA, CDR2 YSLEER, per germline. After removal of 1 base from V and 4 bases from J, the junction contained 10 bases not matched to a gene.

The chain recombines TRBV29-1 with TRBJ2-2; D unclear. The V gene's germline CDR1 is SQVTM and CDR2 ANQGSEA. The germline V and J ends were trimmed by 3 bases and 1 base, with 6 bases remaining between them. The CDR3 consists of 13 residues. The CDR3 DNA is TGCAGCGTTGAGTCCAGGAACACCGGGGAGCTGTTTTTT. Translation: CSVESRNTGELFF.